Given below is one T cell receptor beta chain in context. This sample stems from a study of blood T cell repertoires in COVID-19. Clones were sequenced by immunoSEQ multiplex PCR, and TCRdb holds only the in-frame ones, with some missing. The sample shows some 39,000 clones, 90% to 95% of them seen only once. Per the germline V gene, CDR1 is SGHVS and CDR2 is FNYEAQ. The V gene end was trimmed by 4 bases and the J gene end by 3 bases; junction bases not matched to a gene: 15. The CDR3 extends over 20 amino acids. The chain recombines TRBV7-6 with TRBJ2-3, with 14 nucleotides matching TRBD2. Sample: peripheral blood. The receptor was derived from a human donor in a cohort sampled during active COVID-19. The DNA for the CDR3 is TGTGCCAGCAGCTCTCTGGGGACTAGCGGGAGCGAATTAGGGACAGATACGCAGTATTTT. It translates to CASSSLGTSGSELGTDTQYF.